Each of the 7 T cell receptor beta chains below was sequenced from the same sample in a study of OX40 agonist ivuxolimab in advanced cancers. Using immunoSEQ multiplex PCR, the repertoire was profiled, and TCRdb retains in-frame clones only, with some absent. The table includes roughly 7,700 clones, 79% detected once. The sample consisted of CD4+ or CD8+ T cells sorted from blood, taken in a trial of the OX40 agonist ivuxolimab. These TCRs come from an adult with an advanced solid tumor such as melanoma, head and neck, liver or kidney cancer.

This clone has just one count. The chain couples TRBV12-5 to TRBJ1-2, with D uncertain. Germline V lookup: CDR1 LGHNT, CDR2 FRNRAP. This CDR3 region has 13 residues. Trimming cost V 6 bases and J 8 bases, with 16 bases left between them. The CDR3 DNA reads TGTGCTAGTGGCTCATGGGCCCGGGGAGGCTACACCTTC. It specifies CASGSWARGGYTF. Filled out from reference TRBV12-5 and TRBJ1-2, the complete variable domain reads DARVTQTPRHKVTEMGQEVTMRCQPILGHNTVFWYRQTMMQGLELLAYFRNRAPLDDSGMPKDRFSAEMPDATLATLKIQPSEPRDSAVYFCASGSWARGGYTFGSGTRLTVV.

For the CDR3, the DNA is TGTGCCAGCAGTCCCGACAGGGGAAATGGCTACACCTTC. Translation gives CASSPDRGNGYTF. This chain joins TRBV27 and TRBJ1-2, with TRBD1 matching 8 bases. V was pared by 5 bases and J by 6 bases, with 5 bases of the junction left unmatched. CDR1 is MNHEY, CDR2 SMNVEV, per germline (reference sequence). The CDR3 runs to 13 residues.

This chain links TRBV13 with TRBJ2-7, with TRBD1 identical over 8 bases. J lost 9 bases, V lost 0 bases, and 7 bases had no gene match. Germline values: CDR1 PRHDT, CDR2 FYEKMQ (reference sequence). This CDR3 region has 14 residues. In DNA form, the CDR3 reads TGTGCCAGCAGCTTAGGGGGACAGGCATTTTCGCAGTACTTC. It is translated as CASSLGGQAFSQYF.

The J gene is TRBJ2-5, the V gene TRBV11-2; TRBD1 aligns across 8 bases. This CDR3 has 15 amino acids. V gave up 4 bases and J gave up 2 bases; unmatched junction bases: 6. CDR1 and CDR2 (germline): SGHAT, FQNNGV. CDR3 DNA: TGTGCCAGCAGCTCTAATACAGGGGGACAAGAGACCCAGTACTTC. It encodes CASSSNTGGQETQYF. Drawing the rest from reference TRBV11-2 and TRBJ2-5, the complete variable domain is EAGVAQSPRYKIIEKRQSVAFWCNPISGHATLYWYQQILGQGPKLLIQFQNNGVVDDSQLPKDRFSAERLKGVDSTLKIQPAKLEDSAVYLCASSSNTGGQETQYFGPGTRLLVL.

This chain links TRBV19 with TRBJ2-7; D possibly corresponds to TRBD2 (6 bases). The CDR3 is 14 residues long. The V and J ends lost 5 bases and 7 bases respectively, with 18 bases between them. The germline CDR1 and CDR2 sequences are LNHDA and SQIVND (reference sequence). The CDR3: CASSPRVSGGEQYF. CDR3 sequence (DNA): TGTGCCAGTAGTCCCCGGGTGTCCGGGGGAGAGCAGTACTTC.

This chain joins TRBV6-1 and TRBJ2-7; D remains unclear. The CDR3 extends over 14 amino acids. The V end lost 2 bases, the J end lost 3 bases, and 11 bases lay between the germline ends. Germline CDR1 reads MNHNS; CDR2 reads SASEGT. The CDR3 region is CASSEFGLDYEQYF. The CDR3 bases are TGTGCCAGCAGTGAATTCGGTCTCGACTACGAGCAGTACTTC.

The sample holds one count of this clone. This chain joins TRBV29-1 and TRBJ2-7; 12 nucleotides line up with TRBD1. The germline V gene encodes CDR1 SQVTM and CDR2 ANQGSEA. The CDR3 loop spans 15 amino acids. After removal of 6 bases from V and 3 bases from J, the junction contained 9 bases not matched to a gene. The CDR3 protein is CSVAGTGGMGYEQYF. The CDR3 DNA sequence: TGCAGCGTGGCCGGGACAGGGGGCATGGGCTACGAGCAGTACTTC.